Shown below are 31 T cell receptor beta chains from a single sample sequenced in a study of vaccination effects on CD4 cells after COVID-19. Some clones are missing from TCRdb's copy, which holds only in-frame ones; the method was immunoSEQ multiplex PCR. Counted here are about 14,000 clones, roughly 80% occurring once; the ten biggest clones make up 15% to 20%. These receptors are not linked to any known antigen. ViraFEST assay sequencing came after antigen-specific CD4+ T cells were expanded with viral peptide pools. Cultured cells yielded isolated CD4+ T cells after approximately nine days. SARS-CoV-2 infection was confirmed by PCR in the person between March and December 2020. All study participants received two doses of BNT162b2 or mRNA-1273 vaccine. The specimen comprised CD4+ T cells from PBMCs cultured with SARS-CoV-2 spike peptides, sampled after COVID-19 vaccination. The receptors shown here come from a human donor who had a prior SARS-CoV-2 infection.

The chain employs TRBV7-8 and TRBJ2-7; 8 bases match TRBD1. The germline V gene has CDR1 SGHVS and CDR2 FQNEAQ. CDR3 length equals 16 residues. V lost 3 bases and J lost 3; bases outside the gene matches: 10. This CDR3 reads CASSFFGQGTGYEQYF. CDR3 nucleotide sequence: TGTGCCAGCAGCTTCTTTGGACAGGGTACTGGCTACGAGCAGTACTTC.

This chain joins TRBV15 and TRBJ1-3; the D gene is possibly TRBD1 (6 bases). The CDR3 has 15 residues. Germline V gene lookup returns CDR1 LNHNV and CDR2 YYDKDF (reference sequence). The germline V and J ends were trimmed by 7 bases and 1 base, with 14 bases remaining between them. The CDR3 sequence is CATTGVPRSGNTIYF. In DNA form, the CDR3 reads TGTGCCACCACAGGGGTCCCCCGGTCTGGAAACACCATATATTTT.

This clone is termed large. The junction does not match germline at one end; this may be a read error. The chain employs TRBV6-5 and TRBJ2-1; no definite D call. Germline V gives CDR1 MNHEY, CDR2 SVGAGI. The CDR3 sequence is 10 residues long. The CDR3 region has the DNA TGTGCCAGCGGTTACAATGAGCAGTTCTTC. It translates to CASGYNEQFF.

This chain links TRBV18 with TRBJ1-1; D not resolved. The germline V and J ends were trimmed by 2 bases and 6 bases, with 13 bases remaining between them. Germline V lookup: CDR1 KGHSH, CDR2 LQKENI. There are 14 residues in the CDR3. CDR3 protein: CASSPYGESAEAFF. The CDR3 DNA reads as TGTGCCAGCTCACCATACGGGGAATCGGCTGAAGCTTTCTTT.

The chain carries TRBV5-6 and TRBJ2-2, with TRBD2 identical over 13 bases. The germline V gene encodes CDR1 SGHDT and CDR2 YYEEEE. This CDR3 comprises 17 residues. V lost 2 bases, J lost 4 bases, and 5 bases stayed unmatched. CDR3 loop: CASSFKRTSGSTGELFF. CDR3 in DNA: TGTGCCAGCAGCTTTAAACGGACTAGCGGGAGCACCGGGGAGCTGTTTTTT. The whole variable domain, filled in from reference TRBV5-6 and TRBJ2-2, reads DAGVTQSPTHLIKTRGQQVTLRCSPKSGHDTVSWYQQALGQGPQFIFQYYEEEERQRGNFPDRFSGHQFPNYSSELNVNALLLGDSALYLCASSFKRTSGSTGELFFGEGSRLTVL.

The chain uses TRBV5-3 and TRBJ2-2, with D perhaps TRBD1 (5 bases). TRBV5-3 is recorded as an ORF, its role being uncertain. The CDR3 covers 15 residues. Trimming stripped 5 bases from V and 6 bases from J, with 17 bases between. The CDR3 region is CARRPDTNCPGELFF. CDR3 DNA: TGTGCCAGAAGGCCGGACACGAATTGTCCCGGGGAGCTGTTTTTT.

The chain uses TRBV4-3 and TRBJ2-7; TRBD2 is a possible D gene (6 bases). This CDR3 contains 13 residues. Trimming removed 6 bases from V and 1 base from J, with 10 bases in between. Germline V gene sequence: CDR1 LGHNA, CDR2 YSLEER. CDR3 in amino acids: CASSRRGSYEQYF. CDR3 coding DNA: TGCGCCAGCAGTCGGCGGGGATCCTACGAGCAGTACTTC.

The gene calls are TRBV20-1 and TRBJ1-4; D call uncertain. Trimming took off 3 bases at V and 8 bases at J, with 10 bases between the two ends. CDR3 size: 12 residues. Germline V gene data show CDR1 as DFQATT and CDR2 as SNEGSKA (reference sequence). The CDR3 coding sequence is TGCAGTGCTAGTGTGGGTTCAGAAAAACTGTTTTTT. This sequence encodes CSASVGSEKLFF.

J is TRBJ2-2 and V is TRBV7-2; D is possibly TRBD1 (6 bases). The CDR3 has 13 amino acids. V lost 8 bases and J 7 bases, leaving 14 bases between the germline ends. Germline lookup yields CDR1 SGHTA and CDR2 FQGNSA. The CDR3 sequence is CASRIQGIGELFF. CDR3 coding DNA: TGTGCCAGCCGAATACAGGGTATCGGGGAGCTGTTTTTT.

This chain uses TRBV2 with TRBJ2-7; D not resolved. The V gene's germline CDR1 is SNHLY and CDR2 FYNNEI. This CDR3 has 13 amino acids. Trimming removed 8 bases from V and 2 bases from J, with 13 bases in between. The CDR3 DNA sequence: TGTGCCAGCTCCCTGCCGCTGACCTACGAGCAGTACTTC. Its protein is CASSLPLTYEQYF.

The table lists this clone with a few counts. The chain recombines TRBV5-1 with TRBJ2-7, with 10 bases lining up with TRBD1. This CDR3 has 15 amino acids. V lost 4 bases, J lost 2 bases, and 6 bases stayed unmatched. Per the germline V gene, CDR1 is SGHRS and CDR2 is YFSETQ. CDR3 protein: CASSEPGQGTYEQYF. The DNA of the CDR3 is TGCGCCAGCAGCGAGCCGGGACAGGGGACCTACGAGCAGTACTTC.

The rearrangement links TRBV12-3 or TRBV12-4 to TRBJ2-7, with D perhaps given as TRBD1 or TRBD2 (6 bases each). V lost 7 bases and J 4 bases, leaving 14 bases between the germline ends. The CDR3 spans 13 residues. CDR3 nucleotides: TGTGCCAGCACTCCCGGGGGCCGGTACGAGCAGTACTTC. It is translated as CASTPGGRYEQYF.

The V call is TRBV7-2, the J call TRBJ2-5; a weak D match, TRBD2 (5 bases). This CDR3 has 15 residues. Germline CDR1 reads SGHTA; CDR2 reads FQGNSA. V lost 5 bases, J lost 1 base, and 14 bases lay in between. The CDR3 nucleotides are TGTGCCAGCAGCCCGACCCGGGGTTTCCAAGAGACCCAGTACTTC. Protein: CASSPTRGFQETQYF.

The J gene is TRBJ2-3, the V gene TRBV25-1; TRBD1 aligns across 8 bases. Per germline, CDR1 MGHDK and CDR2 SYGVNS. This CDR3 is built from 15 residues. After removal of 6 bases from V and 4 bases from J, the junction contained 9 bases not matched to a gene. Written as DNA, the CDR3 is TGTGCCAGCAGCTTGACAGGGGTGGTTCCAGATACGCAGTATTTT. Residues: CASSLTGVVPDTQYF.

V gene TRBV27 combines with J gene TRBJ2-7; D gene unclear. Per germline, CDR1 MNHEY and CDR2 SMNVEV (reference sequence). V lost 0 bases, J lost 8 bases, and 8 bases lay in between. The length of the CDR3 is 12 residues. DNA of the CDR3: TGTGCCAGCAGTTTATCAATGGGGAAGCAGTACTTC. It yields the protein CASSLSMGKQYF.

The chain recombines TRBV7-2 with TRBJ2-2; D unresolved. The V end was cut by 3 bases, the J end by 4 bases, with 6 bases between. The CDR3 has 13 residues. Germline lookup yields CDR1 SGHTA and CDR2 FQGNSA. CDR3 nucleotides: TGTGCCAGCAGCTTTCACGGCACCGGGGAGCTGTTTTTT. Translated: CASSFHGTGELFF.

This chain uses TRBV5-6 with TRBJ1-4; TRBD1 agrees at 7 bases. In germline, CDR1 is SGHDT, CDR2 YYEEEE. Trimming cost V 1 base and J 2 bases; bases outside gene matches: 14. This CDR3 contains 19 residues. The DNA for the CDR3 is TGTGCCAGCAGCTTGTACCGACCCTGGAACAGGGGTACTAATGAAAAACTGTTTTTT. Residues: CASSLYRPWNRGTNEKLFF.

The chain uses TRBV5-1 and TRBJ2-1; possibly TRBD1 for D (7 bases). There are 15 residues in the CDR3. Between the trimmed V and J ends, which lost 6 bases and 7 bases, there was a span of 20 bases. Germline CDR1 SGHRS, CDR2 YFSETQ. The CDR3 region is CASTRGPPQGNEQFF. The CDR3 nucleotides are TGCGCCAGCACCCGGGGGCCCCCACAGGGGAATGAGCAGTTCTTC. Drawing the rest from reference TRBV5-1 and TRBJ2-1, the complete variable domain is KAGVTQTPRYLIKTRGQQVTLSCSPISGHRSVSWYQQTPGQGLQFLFEYFSETQRNKGNFPGRFSGRQFSNSRSEMNVSTLELGDSALYLCASTRGPPQGNEQFFGPGTRLTVL.

The chain couples TRBV5-4 to TRBJ2-1, with D unresolved. The germline V and J ends were trimmed by 4 bases and 6 bases, with 14 bases remaining between them. Germline values: CDR1 SGHNT, CDR2 YYREEE (reference sequence). The CDR3 contains 14 residues. The CDR3 nucleotides read TGTGCCAGCAGCACCCGGATGGGCGGCAATGAGCAGTTCTTC. It translates to CASSTRMGGNEQFF.

The chain recombines TRBV4-2 with TRBJ1-5, with D unresolved. Deletions cut 1 base from V and 0 bases from J, with 4 bases between. This CDR3 has 14 amino acids. Germline V gene data show CDR1 as LGHNA and CDR2 as YNFKEQ. As DNA, the CDR3 is TGTGCCAGCAGCCAAGGCGATAGCAATCAGCCCCAGCATTTT. It translates to CASSQGDSNQPQHF.

The chain carries TRBV19 and TRBJ1-2; unclear D gene. V shed 7 bases and J shed 4 bases, with 7 bases lying between them. This CDR3 spans 11 amino acids. Germline CDR1 is LNHDA and CDR2 is SQIVND (reference sequence). The DNA of the CDR3 is TGTGCCAGTAAGGCAGTCTATGGCTACACCTTC. Protein product: CASKAVYGYTF. The whole variable domain, filled in from reference TRBV19 and TRBJ1-2, reads DGGITQSPKYLFRKEGQNVTLSCEQNLNHDAMYWYRQDPGQGLRLIYYSQIVNDFQKGDIAEGYSVSREKKESFPLTVTSAQKNPTAFYLCASKAVYGYTFGSGTRLTVV.

This chain joins TRBV2 and TRBJ1-4; D is unclear. The V and J ends lost 3 bases and 7 bases respectively, with 6 bases between them. The germline gives CDR1 SNHLY, CDR2 FYNNEI. This CDR3 contains 12 residues. The CDR3 DNA sequence: TGTGCCAGCAGTGAGTTCCCTGAAAAACTGTTTTTT. This sequence encodes CASSEFPEKLFF.

The CDR3 sequence: CASSYFGTSVNNEQFF. The CDR3, as DNA: TGTGCCAGCAGTTACTTTGGGACTAGCGTGAACAATGAGCAGTTCTTC. The V gene is TRBV6-2 or TRBV6-3, the J gene TRBJ2-1, with 10 bases lining up with TRBD2. With 1 base clipped from V and 5 bases from J, the junction kept 5 bases outside the gene matches. The CDR3 runs to 16 residues. In germline, CDR1 is MNHEY, CDR2 SVGEGT.

J is TRBJ1-6 and V is TRBV6-6, with unresolved D. Germline V gene sequence: CDR1 MNHNY, CDR2 SVGAGI (reference sequence). This CDR3 spans 16 amino acids. V shed 6 bases and J shed 8 bases, with 20 bases lying between them. The chain's CDR3 is CASRHRRTGLDSPLHF. The CDR3 nucleotides are TGTGCCAGCAGGCACCGAAGGACGGGTCTGGATTCACCCCTCCACTTT.

The sample holds a few counts of this clone. This chain links TRBV5-1 with TRBJ2-2, with TRBD2 matching over 9 bases. Per the germline V gene, CDR1 is SGHRS and CDR2 is YFSETQ. Trimming removed 5 bases from V and 4 bases from J; junction bases left unmatched: 24. The CDR3 has 21 amino acids. The CDR3 DNA reads as TGCGCCAGCAGACCTGGGGGTCGGGCTAGCGGGGAGACCTCGGGCACCGGGGAGCTGTTTTTT. It encodes CASRPGGRASGETSGTGELFF.

This clone was observed a single time. The gene calls are TRBV3-1 (or the pseudogene TRBV3-2) and TRBJ2-1; D uncertain. CDR1 LGHDT and CDR2 YNNKEL come from the germline V gene (reference sequence). The length of the CDR3 is 15 residues. The ends were cut back, 8 bases at V and 0 bases at J, with 14 bases in the middle. DNA of the CDR3: TGTGCCAGCGGGCCCGATGTCACCTCCTACAATGAGCAGTTCTTC. It is translated as CASGPDVTSYNEQFF.

J is TRBJ1-6 and V is TRBV19; 7 bases match TRBD1. This CDR3 contains 16 residues. Trimming removed 7 bases from V and 7 bases from J; junction bases left unmatched: 13. Per germline, CDR1 LNHDA and CDR2 SQIVND (reference sequence). The CDR3, as DNA: TGTGCCAGTACCCCAACCGGGACAGAATACAATTCACCCCTCCACTTT. Amino acids: CASTPTGTEYNSPLHF. Full variable domain (rest looked up from reference TRBV19 and TRBJ1-6): DGGITQSPKYLFRKEGQNVTLSCEQNLNHDAMYWYRQDPGQGLRLIYYSQIVNDFQKGDIAEGYSVSREKKESFPLTVTSAQKNPTAFYLCASTPTGTEYNSPLHFGNGTRLTVT.

The rearrangement joins TRBV2 to TRBJ2-7; D unclear. V shed 3 bases and J shed 9 bases, with 9 bases lying between them. Germline values: CDR1 SNHLY, CDR2 FYNNEI. The CDR3 runs 11 residues. This chain's CDR3 is CASSEGARQYF. As DNA, the CDR3 is TGTGCCAGCAGTGAGGGCGCCCGGCAGTACTTC.

This rearrangement joins TRBV3-1 (or the pseudogene TRBV3-2) to TRBJ2-7; a weak D match, TRBD2 (5 bases). Germline V gene lookup returns CDR1 LGHDT and CDR2 YNNKEL (reference sequence). This CDR3 is built from 13 residues. Trimming pared 0 bases from V and 4 bases from J, leaving 7 bases between. For the CDR3, the DNA is TGTGCCAGCAGCCAAGATGAGCGGTACGAGCAGTACTTC. It specifies CASSQDERYEQYF.

This clone was counted a single time. J is TRBJ2-7 and V is TRBV11-3; TRBD2 aligns across 12 bases. There are 14 residues in the CDR3. Germline assignment: CDR1 SGHNT and CDR2 YENEEA. Trimming cost V 3 bases and J 3 bases; bases outside gene matches: 0. In DNA, the CDR3 is TGTGCCAGCAGCTTGACTAGCGGGAGCTACGAGCAGTACTTC. Its protein product is CASSLTSGSYEQYF.

The chain recombines TRBV4-1 with TRBJ1-3; TRBD1 might be the D (6 bases). Germline values: CDR1 MGHRA, CDR2 YSYEKL. CDR3 size: 16 residues. V was clipped by 3 bases and J by 0 bases, with 12 bases between them. CDR3 amino acids: CASSQDSDSSGNTIYF. The CDR3 DNA sequence: TGCGCCAGCAGCCAGGATTCGGACAGCTCTGGAAACACCATATATTTT.